A single T cell receptor beta chain is shown here with its context. Which antigen it targets is not known. Base qualities are not provided; no much larger clone lies one nucleotide away. Using the deep immunoSEQ assay, multiplex PCR amplified TCR CDR3 regions from genomic DNA. Extracted genomic DNA from each cell subset was distributed evenly across all wells of several immunoSEQ 96-well plates, and each plate was treated as a replicate. For sorted subsets, roughly 200 ng genomic DNA, equal to tens of thousands of T cell genomes, was loaded into each replicate PCR. The purified libraries were quantified using a Qubit 3.0 fluorometer, sized with a Bioanalyzer 2100, and then quantified again using the KAPA Library Quantification kit. Each immunoSEQ 96-well plate was sequenced on its own single-read 150-cycle Illumina NextSeq 550 flow cell. On the authors' methods: Because the immunoSEQ output included only junctional sequences and no quality scores, the filtering could not be the same as the filtering used for full-length reads. Sequences were annotated with PyIR, a Python wrapper for IgBLAST v1.9, using IMGT germline references to assign V/J genes and CDR3. Any read was removed if the V/J assignment was weak (E-value above 1e-6), the CDR3 was missing, or the read contained stop codons, out-of-frame junctions, or ambiguous translated residues. A V3J clonotype was defined by an identical inferred V gene, J gene, and CDR3 amino acid sequence. Percentage overlap between repertoires was calculated by dividing the number of shared unique clonotypes by the size of the smaller repertoire. Richness of each repertoire was evaluated using RTK rarefaction, the Chao1 estimator, and Recon v2.1 estimates of unobserved clonotypes. Generation probabilities were computed with OLGA for all TCRbeta clonotypes obtained by the gDNA method from a handful of donors. TCRdb carries this immuneACCESS record with in-frame sequences only. Its versions omit some clonotypes, under half of them owing to an unresolved V gene in the studies checked, with the rest unexplained. V, J and clone size are those of that table, while D and trimming were read from the DNA. Within this sample are fewer than 800,000 clones, with about 91% of them counted one time only. 20% to 25% of the sample belongs to the ten largest clones.

This record belongs to a study of shared clonotypes between healthy human individuals (dated by TCRdb to about 2020). Regarding the study in general: The cohort comprised two women and a few men aged 18 to 49 years. For each donor, CD4 naive and CD4 memory were each run on three plates, CD8 naive on two plates, and CD8 memory on one plate. The study deeply sequenced blood TCR repertoires of several healthy adults to estimate repertoire size and the extent of clonotype sharing between individuals. Different laboratories and diverse techniques were used to prepare libraries and sequence TCR repertoires, to increase sequencing depth and limit assay-specific biases. Between about 0.85 and 9.5 billion PBMCs per donor were obtained by leukapheresis. Results and caveats for the whole study, not just this receptor: Incomplete sequencing was indicated by rarefaction of sorted-subset datasets, despite the large sequencing depth. Sampling was restricted to blood, and TCR repertoires in tissue are likely to differ from TCR repertoires in blood. Clonotypes shared by all four sorted-subset donors showed higher generation probabilities than non-shared clonotypes. Estimated clonotype richness was generally larger for naive than for memory subsets. When a few donors were compared, the shared fraction of clonotypes was around 4.6% for naive CD4, more than 3% for naive CD8, 2.3% for memory CD4, and roughly 0.4% for memory CD8. Based on pairwise subsampling, the degree of clonotype sharing among donors was expected to be affected by sequencing depth. Because the study included a small number of donors, the genetic and exposure-history diversity represented was limited.

For the CD8 naive samples, CD45RO-negative cells were positively selected for CCR7, yielding a CD45RA+CCR7+ population from which TemRA cells were excluded. The donors were healthy, HIV-negative adults with no recently reported acute infections or vaccinations. Only Caucasian adults living in Nashville, Tennessee, USA were represented among the donors. Blood was obtained by leukapheresis, after which PBMCs were separated by Ficoll-Histopaque density gradient centrifugation and cryopreserved in liquid nitrogen vapor phase. Analytical flow cytometry was used to check the purity and quantity of each magnetically sorted T cell population. From each sorted fraction, genomic DNA was isolated and quantified by UV absorbance on a Nanodrop 2000c. The trim is 3 bases for V and 5 bases for J, with a gap of 11 bases between the germline ends. The germline V gene supplies CDR1 MDHEN and CDR2 SYDVKM. Reading from cysteine to phenylalanine, the CDR3 counts 14 amino acids. Kept here is only the CDR3 DNA, which spans 42 bases and is read in frame from base 1.

Sequencing input: naive CD8+ T cells sorted from blood. Sample cell subset or site, as interpreted from the label and publication: CD45RA+CCR7+. This TCR derives from a man aged 30-40 years in good health. The V and J genes are TRBV28 and TRBJ1-5; a tentative D match to TRBD1 spans 5 bases. The CDR3 region: CASSFSGTDQPQHF. The nucleotides are TGTGCCAGCAGTTTCTCAGGGACCGATCAGCCCCAGCATTTT. When the CDR3 is completed using the reference TRBV28 and TRBJ1-5 genes on either side, the full variable domain is DVKVTQSSRYLVKRTGEKVFLECVQDMDHENMFWYRQDPGLGLRLIYFSYDVKMKEKGDIPEGYSVSREKKERFSLILESASTNQTSMYLCASSFSGTDQPQHFGDGTRLSIL.